Listed here are 5 T cell receptor beta chains from one sample, sequenced in a study of prognosis after radiotherapy for stage I lung cancer. Starting from genomic DNA, TCR beta CDR3 was amplified through two-round multiplex PCR. It was primers specific to each TRBV and TRBJ gene that first-round PCR used. Via MiXCR, TCRdb re-called the multiplex PCR reads, giving one row per CDR3 protein. This table has roughly 16,000 distinct CDR3 sequences, around a third appearing once. Specimen: PBMCs, collected before or after stereotactic body radiation therapy (not recorded which). The receptors derive from a donor at least 50 years old with non-small cell lung cancer.

This clonotype was seen many times. The V call is TRBV20-1, the J call TRBJ1-1; D unresolved. The V and J ends lost 0 bases and 5 bases respectively, with 16 bases between them. CDR3 length: 15 residues. Looked up from germline, CDR1 is DFQATT and CDR2 is SNEGSKA (reference sequence). Here the CDR3 DNA reads TGCAGTGCTAGAGATCCGGTGGGAACGGGGACTGAAGCTTTCTTT. Translation: CSARDPVGTGTEAFF.

This clonotype showed up just once. Since the CDR3 does not end with the conserved phenylalanine or tryptophan, this likely comes from a read error. V and J are TRBV27 and TRBJ2-5, with 9 bases matching TRBD1. CDR1 and CDR2 (germline): MNHEY, SMNVEV (reference sequence). This CDR3 has 12 residues. CDR3 loop: CTGRGQGETQYL. CDR3 nucleotides: TGTACCGGCAGAGGACAGGGGGAGACCCAGTACTTA.

About this clonotype itself: This may come from a read error, since a much larger clone is one base off. The chain carries TRBV11-3 and TRBJ2-6, with 8 bases identical to TRBD1. The V and J ends lost 6 bases and 1 base, in that order; junction bases with no gene match: 8. The CDR3 has 17 amino acids. CDR1 SGHNT and CDR2 YENEEA come from the germline V gene. The CDR3 DNA follows: TGTGCCAGCAGGTCGGGACAGGTAGATTCTGGGGCCAACGTCCTGACTTTC. As protein: CASRSGQVDSGANVLTF.

This clonotype was seen many times. The chain uses TRBV6-5 and TRBJ2-7; 7 bases match TRBD2. CDR3 length: 16 residues. Germline CDR1 and CDR2: MNHEY and SVGAGI. V lost 4 bases to trimming and J lost 2 bases; unmatched junction nucleotides: 11. The DNA for the CDR3 is TGTGCCAGCAGTTTCCGCGTCGGGAGGTCCGCCTACGAGCAGTACTTC. It encodes CASSFRVGRSAYEQYF.

This clonotype was seen ten or more times. J is TRBJ2-1 and V is TRBV4-3, with a weak D call TRBD2 (6 bases). Trimming removed 2 bases at V and 8 bases at J, with 28 bases between. The germline CDR1 and CDR2 sequences are LGHNA and YSLEER. This CDR3 region has 19 residues. DNA for the CDR3: TGCGCCAGCAGCCAACAACCGTCGGAGGGCCAAATCATGGTTGATGAGCAGTTCTTC. Translated: CASSQQPSEGQIMVDEQFF.